The rows below give T cell receptor beta chains drawn from one sample of a study of technical replicates of blood from a handful of donors. The data were produced by immunoSEQ multiplex PCR, yet TCRdb's version contains in-frame clones alone and is incomplete. The table has roughly 79,000 clones, under 97% seen once. Sequences were obtained from T cells isolated from PBMCs. These receptors originate from a human donor in good health. Each CDR3 is given with its conserved first and last residue. Each record gives: clone size, D gene, J gene, V gene, CDR3 protein, CDR3 DNA. A D gene is named only where the DNA matches it firmly. Where a row states a size, it is once, few, many or the class of an expanded clone; other rows omit it.

NA | TRBD1 | TRBJ1-4 | TRBV9 | CASSVTGGPNEKLFF | TGTGCCAGCAGCGTCACAGGGGGCCCTAATGAAAAACTGTTTTTT
NA | NA | TRBJ2-2 | TRBV5-1 | CASSLGLVTGELFF | TGCGCCAGCAGCTTGGGGCTAGTGACCGGGGAGCTGTTTTTT
once | NA | TRBJ2-3 | TRBV18 | CASSPAIAGTDTQYF | TGTGCCAGCTCACCAGCTATCGCCGGCACAGATACGCAGTATTTT
NA | NA | TRBJ1-5 | TRBV30 | CAWSLGLNFYSNQPQHF | TGTGCCTGGAGTCTAGGCCTTAATTTTTATAGCAATCAGCCCCAGCATTTT
NA | TRBD1 | TRBJ1-3 | TRBV5-8 | CASSFDRAGNTIYF | TGTGCCAGCAGCTTTGACAGGGCTGGAAACACCATATATTTT
NA | TRBD1 | TRBJ1-1 | TRBV6-5 | CASGTGGVTEAFF | TGTGCCAGCGGGACAGGGGGGGTCACTGAAGCTTTCTTT
NA | TRBD2 | TRBJ2-1 | TRBV11-2 | CASSRLAGVSEQFF | TGTGCCAGCAGCAGGCTAGCGGGAGTTAGTGAGCAGTTCTTC
NA | TRBD2 | TRBJ2-1 | TRBV4-1 | CASSQDVLALNEQFF | TGCGCCAGCAGCCAAGATGTACTAGCGCTCAATGAGCAGTTCTTC
once | TRBD1 | TRBJ2-6 | TRBV28 | CATLDRGGSGANVLTF | TGTGCCACCCTTGACAGGGGAGGTTCTGGGGCCAACGTCCTGACTTTC
NA | TRBD1 | TRBJ2-7 | TRBV6-5 | CASSFGTGGKEQYF | TGTGCCAGCAGTTTCGGGACAGGGGGTAAGGAGCAGTACTTC
NA | NA | TRBJ2-1 | TRBV5-4 | CASSEHQTGSEQFF | TGTGCCAGCAGCGAACACCAAACAGGTTCTGAGCAGTTCTTC
NA | NA | TRBJ2-3 | TRBV4-1 | CASSPGGSGLSTDTQYF | TGCGCCAGCAGCCCAGGGGGTAGCGGCCTTAGCACAGATACGCAGTATTTT
NA | NA | TRBJ1-2 | TRBV5-1 | CASSLGTGANYGYTF | TGCGCCAGCAGCTTGGGCACGGGGGCTAACTATGGCTACACCTTC
NA | NA | TRBJ1-1 | TRBV7-3 | CASSWARDTEAFF | TGTGCCAGCAGCTGGGCCAGGGATACTGAAGCTTTCTTT
NA | NA | TRBJ1-2 | TRBV28 | CASTYGQRYGYTF | TGTGCCAGCACTTACGGCCAGCGCTATGGCTACACCTTC
NA | NA | TRBJ1-1 | TRBV6-5 | CASSYSWTENTEAFF | TGTGCCAGCAGTTACTCTTGGACAGAGAACACTGAAGCTTTCTTT
NA | TRBD2 | TRBJ2-7 | TRBV5-8 | CASSRGGTSYEQYF | TGTGCCAGCAGCCGAGGGGGGACTAGTTACGAGCAGTACTTC
NA | NA | TRBJ2-1 | TRBV2 | CASSSYEQFF | TGTGCCAGCAGTAGCTATGAGCAGTTCTTC
NA | NA | TRBJ2-1 | TRBV19 | CASSTGTGSYNEQFF | TGTGCCAGTAGTACCGGGACTGGCTCCTACAATGAGCAGTTCTTC
NA | TRBD1 | TRBJ2-7 | TRBV29-1 | CSVVTGGAYEQYF | TGCAGCGTAGTCACAGGGGGCGCATACGAGCAGTACTTC
NA | NA | TRBJ1-1 | TRBV30 | CAWSVHPGTEAFF | TGTGCCTGGAGTGTCCACCCGGGAACTGAAGCTTTCTTT
NA | NA | TRBJ2-1 | TRBV15 | CATSGLERALNEQFF | TGTGCCACCAGCGGGCTTGAGAGGGCCCTCAATGAGCAGTTCTTC
once | NA | TRBJ2-3 | TRBV5-4 | CASSISGQDTQYF | TGTGCCAGCAGCATAAGCGGGCAAGATACGCAGTATTTT
NA | NA | TRBJ1-4 | TRBV5-8 | CASSFDNFEKLFF | TGTGCCAGCAGCTTTGACAATTTTGAAAAACTGTTTTTT
NA | TRBD2 | TRBJ2-1 | TRBV27 | CASSFTSGVYNEQFF | TGTGCCAGCAGTTTTACTAGCGGGGTATACAATGAGCAGTTCTTC
NA | NA | TRBJ2-7 | TRBV11-2 | CASSLRRKQYF | TGTGCCAGCAGCTTACGGAGGAAGCAGTACTTC
NA | TRBD1 | TRBJ1-2 | TRBV5-1 | CASSPRTGDGYTF | TGCGCCAGCAGCCCCCGTACAGGGGATGGCTACACCTTC
NA | TRBD1 | TRBJ1-2 | TRBV11-2 | CASRTGNKQGYTF | TGTGCCAGCAGGACAGGGAACAAGCAGGGCTACACCTTC
NA | NA | TRBJ2-7 | TRBV7-9 | CASSLMETVKTYEQYF | TGTGCCAGCAGCTTAATGGAGACAGTTAAAACCTACGAGCAGTACTTC
NA | NA | TRBJ1-1 | TRBV16 | CASRPYGHMNTEAFF | TGTGCCAGCAGACCGTATGGGCATATGAACACTGAAGCTTTCTTT
NA | NA | TRBJ1-3 | TRBV9 | CASSTRSGQAGNTIYF | TGTGCCAGCAGCACACGATCAGGGCAGGCTGGAAACACCATATATTTT
NA | TRBD1 | TRBJ2-7 | TRBV28 | CASSYRGRTYEQYF | TGTGCCAGCAGTTACAGGGGAAGAACCTACGAGCAGTACTTC
NA | NA | TRBJ1-5 | TRBV28 | CASRGAGPNQPQHF | TGTGCCAGCAGGGGCGCGGGACCAAATCAGCCCCAGCATTTT
NA | NA | TRBJ2-3 | TRBV28 | CASSPSSTDTQYF | TGTGCCAGCAGTCCCTCTAGCACAGATACGCAGTATTTT
NA | TRBD1 | TRBJ2-7 | TRBV5-6 | CASSSLKDRGISYEQYF | TGTGCCAGCAGCTCACTTAAGGACAGGGGAATATCATACGAGCAGTACTTC
NA | NA | TRBJ2-2 | TRBV27 | CASSFEVGGELFF | TGTGCCAGCAGTTTCGAGGTTGGCGGGGAGCTGTTTTTT
NA | NA | TRBJ2-7 | TRBV5-5 | CASSLTGFGDYEQYF | TGTGCCAGCAGCTTGACAGGGTTCGGGGACTACGAGCAGTACTTC
NA | NA | TRBJ2-1 | TRBV28 | CASSLWVEEQFF | TGTGCCAGCAGTTTATGGGTAGAAGAGCAGTTCTTC
NA | NA | TRBJ1-5 | TRBV30 | CAWNREAHQPQHF | TGTGCCTGGAACAGGGAAGCCCATCAGCCCCAGCATTTT
NA | NA | TRBJ2-7 | TRBV7-9 | CASSPNFNEQYF | TGTGCCAGCAGCCCAAATTTCAACGAGCAGTACTTC
NA | TRBD2 | TRBJ2-7 | TRBV13 | CASSRLMREGTPLYEQYF | TGTGCCAGCAGCCGCCTGATGCGGGAGGGCACCCCGCTCTACGAGCAGTACTTC
NA | NA | TRBJ2-7 | TRBV7-9 | CASSLTEGFEQYF | TGTGCCAGCAGCTTAACCGAGGGATTCGAGCAGTACTTC
NA | NA | TRBJ2-1 | TRBV5-1 | CASSLGLGGRAGNEQFF | TGCGCCAGCAGCTTGGGCCTAGGGGGGAGGGCCGGGAATGAGCAGTTCTTC
NA | NA | TRBJ2-5 | TRBV7-7 | CASSFGGKETQYF | TGTGCTAGCAGCTTCGGGGGAAAAGAGACCCAGTACTTC
NA | TRBD1 | TRBJ2-7 | TRBV11-2 | CASSSRTGNYEQYF | TGTGCCAGCAGCTCCAGGACAGGGAACTACGAGCAGTACTTC
NA | NA | TRBJ2-3 | TRBV19 | CASSIGLDTQYF | TGTGCCAGTAGTATCGGACTAGATACGCAGTATTTT
NA | NA | TRBJ2-2 | TRBV27 | CASSQQTTGELFF | TGTGCCAGCAGTCAACAAACCACCGGGGAGCTGTTTTTT
NA | NA | TRBJ2-3 | TRBV19 | CASSPFGGADTQYF | TGTGCCAGTAGTCCCTTTGGGGGCGCGGATACGCAGTATTTT
NA | NA | TRBJ1-5 | TRBV28 | CASSLILGASDQPQHF | TGTGCCAGCAGTTTAATATTGGGGGCATCTGATCAGCCCCAGCATTTT
NA | TRBD1 | TRBJ2-7 | TRBV18 | CASSRQGESHEQYF | TGTGCCAGCTCTCGGCAGGGGGAATCCCACGAGCAGTACTTC
NA | NA | TRBJ2-3 | TRBV25-1 | CASSEYEGFTDTQYF | TGTGCCAGCAGTGAATACGAGGGATTCACAGATACGCAGTATTTT
NA | TRBD2 | TRBJ2-1 | TRBV2 | CASSPAGGFNEQFF | TGTGCCAGCAGTCCCGCGGGAGGGTTTAATGAGCAGTTCTTC